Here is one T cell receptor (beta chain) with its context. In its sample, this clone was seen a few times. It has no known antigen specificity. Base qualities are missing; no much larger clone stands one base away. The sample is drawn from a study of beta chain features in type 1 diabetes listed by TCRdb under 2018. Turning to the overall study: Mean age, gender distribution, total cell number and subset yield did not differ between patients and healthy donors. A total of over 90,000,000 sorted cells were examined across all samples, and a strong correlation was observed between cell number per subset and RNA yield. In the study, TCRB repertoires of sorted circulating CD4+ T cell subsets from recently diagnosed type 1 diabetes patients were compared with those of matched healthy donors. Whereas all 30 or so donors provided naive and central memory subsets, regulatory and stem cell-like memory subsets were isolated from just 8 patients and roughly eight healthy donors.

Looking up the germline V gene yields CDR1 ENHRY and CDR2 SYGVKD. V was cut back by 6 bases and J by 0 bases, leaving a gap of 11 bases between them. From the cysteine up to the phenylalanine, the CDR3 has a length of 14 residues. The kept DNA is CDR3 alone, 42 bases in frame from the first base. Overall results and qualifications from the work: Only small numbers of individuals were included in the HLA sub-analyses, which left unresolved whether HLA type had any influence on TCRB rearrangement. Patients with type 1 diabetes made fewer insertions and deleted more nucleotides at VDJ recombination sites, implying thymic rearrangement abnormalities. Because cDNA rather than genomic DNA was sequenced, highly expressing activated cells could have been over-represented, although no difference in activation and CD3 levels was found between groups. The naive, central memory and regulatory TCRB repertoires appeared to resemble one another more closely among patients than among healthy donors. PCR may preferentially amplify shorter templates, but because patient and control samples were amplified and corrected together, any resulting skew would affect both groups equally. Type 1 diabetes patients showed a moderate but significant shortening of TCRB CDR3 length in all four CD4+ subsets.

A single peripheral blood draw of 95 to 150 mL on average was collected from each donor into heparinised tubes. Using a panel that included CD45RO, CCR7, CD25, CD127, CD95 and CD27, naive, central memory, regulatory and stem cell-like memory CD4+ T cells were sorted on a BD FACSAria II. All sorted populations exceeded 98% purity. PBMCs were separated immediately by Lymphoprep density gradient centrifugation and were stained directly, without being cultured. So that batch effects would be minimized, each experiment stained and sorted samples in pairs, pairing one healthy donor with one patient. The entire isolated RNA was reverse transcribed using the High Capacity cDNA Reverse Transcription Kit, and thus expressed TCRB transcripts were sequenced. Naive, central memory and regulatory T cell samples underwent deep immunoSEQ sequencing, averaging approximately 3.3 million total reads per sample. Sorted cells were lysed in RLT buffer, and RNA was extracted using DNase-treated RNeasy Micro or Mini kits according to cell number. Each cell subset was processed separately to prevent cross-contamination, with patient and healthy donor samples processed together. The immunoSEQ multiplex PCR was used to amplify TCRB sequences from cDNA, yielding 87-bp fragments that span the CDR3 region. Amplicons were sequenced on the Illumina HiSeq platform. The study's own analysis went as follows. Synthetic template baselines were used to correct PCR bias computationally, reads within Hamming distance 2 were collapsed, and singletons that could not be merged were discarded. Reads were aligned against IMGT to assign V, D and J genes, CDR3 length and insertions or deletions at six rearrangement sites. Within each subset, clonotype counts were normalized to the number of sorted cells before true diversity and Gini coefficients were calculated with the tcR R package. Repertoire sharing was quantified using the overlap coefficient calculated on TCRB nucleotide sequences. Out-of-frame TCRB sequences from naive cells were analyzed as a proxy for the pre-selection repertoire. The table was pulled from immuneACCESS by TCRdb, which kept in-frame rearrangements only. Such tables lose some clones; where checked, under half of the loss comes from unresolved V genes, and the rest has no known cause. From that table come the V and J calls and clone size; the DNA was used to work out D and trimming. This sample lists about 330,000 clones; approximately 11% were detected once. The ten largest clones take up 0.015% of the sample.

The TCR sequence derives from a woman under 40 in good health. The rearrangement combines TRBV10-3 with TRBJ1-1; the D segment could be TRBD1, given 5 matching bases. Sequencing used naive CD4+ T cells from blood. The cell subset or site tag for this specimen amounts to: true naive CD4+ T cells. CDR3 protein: CAIRARQMNTEAFF. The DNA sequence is TGTGCCATCAGAGCCAGACAGATGAACACTGAAGCTTTCTTT.